The 18 T cell receptor beta chains reported below all come from one sample, sequenced in a study of control samples from healthy donors and cancer patients. TCRdb's table, derived via immunoSEQ multiplex PCR, lists solely in-frame clones and lacks some. Of more than 100,000 clones listed, approximately 89% were seen once; the top ten hold approximately 8.6%. The sample comprised blood. These receptors all come from a man in his late teens or twenties in good health.

This chain connects TRBV5-6 to TRBJ2-7, with a weak D call TRBD1 (6 bases). Germline CDR1 and CDR2: SGHDT and YYEEEE. Trimming pared 4 bases from V and 4 bases from J, leaving 15 bases between. This CDR3 has 14 residues. DNA of the CDR3: TGTGCCAGCAGCGTGGGACACCTACCTTACGAGCAGTACTTC. This encodes CASSVGHLPYEQYF.

The CDR3: CASSDRAGRGETQYF. In DNA, the CDR3 is TGTGCCAGCAGTGATCGGGCGGGAAGGGGAGAGACCCAGTACTTC. The rearrangement joins TRBV2 to TRBJ2-5, with a weak D call TRBD2 (6 bases). V was shortened by 3 bases and J by 4 bases, with 15 bases between the two germline ends. Germline values: CDR1 SNHLY, CDR2 FYNNEI. CDR3 size: 15 residues.

This clone was seen only once. The V gene is TRBV7-9, the J gene TRBJ1-3; tentatively, D is TRBD1 (5 bases). The CDR3 runs 17 residues. The V gene's germline CDR1 is SEHNR and CDR2 FQNEAQ (reference sequence). V gave up 5 bases and J gave up 4 bases, with 21 bases separating them. CDR3 amino acids: CASSGGPPKGDGNTIYF. The DNA for the CDR3 is TGTGCCAGCAGCGGGGGTCCCCCTAAGGGTGACGGAAACACCATATATTTT.

The chain recombines TRBV14 with TRBJ1-4; the match to TRBD1 covers 8 bases. This CDR3 has 20 residues. Germline V lookup: CDR1 SGHDN, CDR2 FVKESK. V was clipped by 0 bases and J by 0 bases; unmatched bases: 12. The CDR3 spells CASSQELLQGAQSTNEKLFF. CDR3 bases: TGTGCCAGCAGCCAAGAATTGCTGCAGGGGGCCCAATCAACTAATGAAAAACTGTTTTTT.

The chain combines TRBV20-1 with TRBJ2-7; perhaps D is TRBD1 or TRBD2 (6 bases each). CDR1 and CDR2 (germline): DFQATT, SNEGSKA (reference sequence). Trimming cost V 3 bases and J 6 bases, with 15 bases left between them. CDR3 length equals 13 residues. As DNA, the CDR3 is TGCAGTGCTAGTATCGCCAGGGGAGGCGAGCAGTACTTC. Translation: CSASIARGGEQYF.

V usage is TRBV5-1 and J usage is TRBJ2-5; D unresolved. The V gene's germline CDR1 is SGHRS and CDR2 YFSETQ. The CDR3 length is 13 residues. V gave up 3 bases and J gave up 5 bases, with 11 bases separating them. Here the CDR3 reads CASSSGIGETQYF. The CDR3 region has the DNA TGCGCCAGCAGCTCTGGGATCGGGGAGACCCAGTACTTC. Drawing the rest from reference TRBV5-1 and TRBJ2-5, the complete variable domain is KAGVTQTPRYLIKTRGQQVTLSCSPISGHRSVSWYQQTPGQGLQFLFEYFSETQRNKGNFPGRFSGRQFSNSRSEMNVSTLELGDSALYLCASSSGIGETQYFGPGTRLLVL.

The V call is TRBV5-1, the J call TRBJ2-5; 12 bases are shared with TRBD1. This CDR3 has 15 amino acids. Trimming removed 3 bases from V and 4 bases from J; junction bases left unmatched: 4. Germline CDR1 reads SGHRS; CDR2 reads YFSETQ. CDR3 sequence reads: CASSWGQGAGETQYF. The DNA for the CDR3 is TGCGCCAGCAGCTGGGGACAGGGGGCGGGAGAGACCCAGTACTTC.

The chain employs TRBV9 and TRBJ2-5, with D maybe TRBD1 (5 bases). Trimming stripped 0 bases from V and 4 bases from J, with 16 bases between. Germline CDR1 is SGDLS and CDR2 is YYNGEE. The CDR3 has 16 amino acids. The chain's CDR3 is CASSVAGNRLRETQYF. CDR3 bases: TGTGCCAGCAGCGTAGCGGGTAACAGGCTACGAGAGACCCAGTACTTC.

The J gene is TRBJ1-2, the V gene TRBV9, with 8 bases that match TRBD1. J was trimmed by 6 bases and V by 6 bases; bases with no gene match: 7. Germline assignment: CDR1 SGDLS and CDR2 YYNGEE. The CDR3 loop spans 13 amino acids. In DNA form, the CDR3 reads TGTGCCAGCACCCGGACAGGGAGCGATGGCTACACCTTC. It codes for CASTRTGSDGYTF.

The rearrangement uses TRBV3-1 (or the pseudogene TRBV3-2) and TRBJ2-7; 11 positions match TRBD1. From germline, CDR1 is LGHDT and CDR2 YNNKEL (reference sequence). This CDR3 region has 15 residues. V lost 4 bases, J lost 4 bases, and 6 bases stayed unmatched. The CDR3 DNA sequence: TGTGCCAGCAGCCTAGGGGGACAGGGGGTTTACGAGCAGTACTTC. Its translation: CASSLGGQGVYEQYF.

This clone has more than one count but fewer than ten. The CDR3 DNA reads TGTGCCAGCTCGCCGGACAGTTTCCAAGAGACCCAGTACTTC. Its translation is CASSPDSFQETQYF. The rearrangement links TRBV18 to TRBJ2-5; D possibly corresponds to TRBD1 (6 bases). The CDR3 has 14 residues. Germline CDR1 KGHSH, CDR2 LQKENI. Trimming removed 6 bases from V and 1 base from J, with 12 bases in between.

The chain is built from TRBV7-9 and TRBJ1-1, with 7 bases aligning to TRBD1. This CDR3 region has 12 residues. The junction had 4 bases not matched to a gene; V was cut back by 4 bases and J by 8 bases. The germline V gene has CDR1 SEHNR and CDR2 FQNEAQ (reference sequence). The CDR3 is CASSSTGREAFF. The CDR3 DNA is TGTGCCAGCAGCTCGACAGGGCGGGAAGCTTTCTTT.

The chain carries TRBV30 and TRBJ2-1; perhaps TRBD2 as D (6 bases). Germline V gene data show CDR1 as GTSNPN and CDR2 as SVGIG (reference sequence). V was clipped by 4 bases and J by 4 bases, with 14 bases between them. This CDR3 is 14 amino acids long. The CDR3 sequence: CAWKAGSGYNEQFF. For the CDR3, the DNA is TGTGCCTGGAAGGCGGGATCCGGGTACAATGAGCAGTTCTTC.

This chain uses TRBV5-5 with TRBJ1-6; 10 bases are a match to TRBD1. J gave up 10 bases and V 1 base, and 5 bases lay outside the gene matches. This CDR3 is 15 amino acids long. Germline V gives CDR1 SGHKS, CDR2 YYEKEE (reference sequence). For the CDR3, the DNA is TGTGCCAGCAGCTTGCAGGGACAGGGGTGGTCACCCCTCCACTTT. This gives the protein CASSLQGQGWSPLHF.

CDR3 in amino acids: CATSDSAAVGEETQYF. CDR3 in DNA: TGTGCCACCAGTGACTCCGCCGCGGTGGGGGAAGAGACCCAGTACTTC. The genes are TRBV24-1 and TRBJ2-5; D assignment may be TRBD1 or TRBD2 (5 bases each). V lost 4 bases, J lost 3 bases, and 17 bases lay in between. Germline V gives CDR1 KGHDR, CDR2 SFDVKD. The CDR3 length is 16 residues.

The genes are TRBV6-4 and TRBJ2-1; 9 positions match TRBD2. Germline V gene sequence: CDR1 MRHNA, CDR2 SNTAGT. V was pared by 1 base and J by 10 bases, with 8 bases of the junction left unmatched. This CDR3 contains 15 residues. Here the CDR3 reads CASSDFWLAGREQFF. As DNA, the CDR3 is TGTGCCAGCAGTGACTTCTGGCTAGCGGGGAGGGAGCAGTTCTTC.

A note on this clone: Distinct nucleotide sequences in the sample also encode this CDR3. The chain employs TRBV12-5 and TRBJ1-1; D not resolved. Germline values: CDR1 LGHNT, CDR2 FRNRAP. V gave up 1 base and J gave up 1 base, with 4 bases separating them. The CDR3 extends over 13 amino acids. The CDR3 DNA reads TGTGCTAGTGGTTTGGGCAGGAACACTGAAGCTTTCTTT. Its translation: CASGLGRNTEAFF.

J is TRBJ2-2 and V is TRBV7-9; 10 bases agree with TRBD1. Germline loops: CDR1 SEHNR, CDR2 FQNEAQ (reference sequence). The CDR3 is made up of 15 amino acids. J gave up 7 bases and V 5 bases, and 7 bases lay outside the gene matches. In DNA form, the CDR3 reads TGTGCCAGCAGCCCTCGACAGGGGGCGAACGGGGAGCTGTTTTTT. Amino acids: CASSPRQGANGELFF.